This T cell receptor (beta chain) was captured by sequencing in a study of follicular helper T cells after annual influenza vaccination. Overall study: For some subjects, blood spans the 2013-2014, 2014-2015 and 2015-2016 annual vaccinations. General study points: Productive TCRB sequences came from only about 10-22% of cells.

The V gene lost 11 bases and the J gene lost 11 bases, with 10 bases spanning the gap. CDR1 and CDR2 from the germline V gene are MDHEN and SYDVKM. The CDR3 sequence is 9 residues long. Sequencing of TCRB used Survey level resolution. Produced via immunoSEQ multiplex PCR; TCRdb's table is partial and in-frame only. Among fewer than 11,000 clones listed, over 70% were seen once. For this clone: Antigen specificity is unknown.

As for time point: 2015-2016 season, pre-vaccination. ICOS+CD38+ and ICOS-CD38- fractions were sorted from non-naive CD4+CXCR5+PD-1+ cells. The TCR originated in an adult who received the influenza vaccine. The sequencing used CXCR5+ CD38- circulating T follicular helper cells from blood, collected on the day of influenza vaccination. Subset here: circulating Tfh, non-naive CD4+CXCR5+PD-1+ (ICOS+CD38+ or ICOS-CD38-). The chain employs TRBV28 and TRBJ1-5; D is ambiguous. CDR3 coding DNA: TGTGCCCTCCTATGCTCCCAGCATTTT. Amino acid sequence: CALLCSQHF.